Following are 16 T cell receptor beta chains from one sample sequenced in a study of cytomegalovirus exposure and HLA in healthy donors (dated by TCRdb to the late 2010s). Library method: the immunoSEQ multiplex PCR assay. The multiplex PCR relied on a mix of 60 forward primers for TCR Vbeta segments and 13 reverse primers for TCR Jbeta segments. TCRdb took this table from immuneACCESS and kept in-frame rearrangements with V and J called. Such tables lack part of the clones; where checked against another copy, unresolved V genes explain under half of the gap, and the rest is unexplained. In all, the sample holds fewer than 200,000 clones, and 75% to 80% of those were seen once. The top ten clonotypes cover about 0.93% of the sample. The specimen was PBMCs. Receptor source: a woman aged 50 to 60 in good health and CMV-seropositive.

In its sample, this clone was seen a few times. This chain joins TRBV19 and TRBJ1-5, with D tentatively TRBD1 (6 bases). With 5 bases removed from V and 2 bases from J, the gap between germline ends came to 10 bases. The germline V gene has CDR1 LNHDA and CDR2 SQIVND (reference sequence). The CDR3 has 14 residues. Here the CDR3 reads CASSAGARNQPQHF. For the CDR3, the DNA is TGTGCCAGTAGTGCAGGGGCTCGCAATCAGCCCCAGCATTTT.

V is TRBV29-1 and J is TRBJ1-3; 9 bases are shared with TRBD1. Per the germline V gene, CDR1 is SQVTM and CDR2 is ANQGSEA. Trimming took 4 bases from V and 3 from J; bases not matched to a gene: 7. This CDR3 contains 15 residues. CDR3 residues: CSVAGGQGFGNTIYF. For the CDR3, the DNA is TGCAGCGTTGCGGGTGGACAGGGGTTTGGAAACACCATATATTTT.

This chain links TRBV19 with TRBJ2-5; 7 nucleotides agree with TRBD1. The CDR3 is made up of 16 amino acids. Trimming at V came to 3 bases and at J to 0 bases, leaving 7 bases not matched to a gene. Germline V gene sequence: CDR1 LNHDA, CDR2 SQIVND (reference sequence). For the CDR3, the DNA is TGTGCCAGTAGTATTTATACAGGGGACGACCAAGAGACCCAGTACTTC. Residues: CASSIYTGDDQETQYF.

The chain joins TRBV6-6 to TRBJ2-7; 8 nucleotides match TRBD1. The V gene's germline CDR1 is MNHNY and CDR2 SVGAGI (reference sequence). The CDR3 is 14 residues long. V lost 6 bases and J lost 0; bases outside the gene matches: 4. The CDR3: CASSRQGSSYEQYF. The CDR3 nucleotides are TGTGCCAGCAGCCGACAGGGGAGCTCCTACGAGCAGTACTTC.

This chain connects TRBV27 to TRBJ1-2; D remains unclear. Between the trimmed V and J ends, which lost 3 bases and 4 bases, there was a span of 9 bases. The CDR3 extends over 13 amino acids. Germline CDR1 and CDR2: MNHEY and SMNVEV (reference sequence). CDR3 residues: CASSFPGSYGYTF. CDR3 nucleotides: TGTGCCAGCAGTTTCCCTGGGAGCTATGGCTACACCTTC.

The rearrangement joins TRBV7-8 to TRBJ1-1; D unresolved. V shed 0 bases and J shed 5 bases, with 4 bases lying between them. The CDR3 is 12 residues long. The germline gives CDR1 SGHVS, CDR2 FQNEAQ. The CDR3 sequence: CASSLAGTEAFF. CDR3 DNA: TGTGCCAGCAGCTTAGCCGGTACTGAAGCTTTCTTT.

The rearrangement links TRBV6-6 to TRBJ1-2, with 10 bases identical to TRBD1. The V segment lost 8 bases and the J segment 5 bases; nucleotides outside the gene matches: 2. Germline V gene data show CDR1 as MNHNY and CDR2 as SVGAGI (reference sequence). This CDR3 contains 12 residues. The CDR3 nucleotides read TGTGCCAGCCAGGGACAGGGGTATGGCTACACCTTC. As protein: CASQGQGYGYTF.

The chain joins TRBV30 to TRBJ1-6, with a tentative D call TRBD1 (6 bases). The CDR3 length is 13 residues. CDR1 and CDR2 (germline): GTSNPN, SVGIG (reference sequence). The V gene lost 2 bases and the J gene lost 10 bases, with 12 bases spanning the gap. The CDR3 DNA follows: TGTGCCTGGAGTCGACAGGCGAACTCACCCCTCCACTTT. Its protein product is CAWSRQANSPLHF.

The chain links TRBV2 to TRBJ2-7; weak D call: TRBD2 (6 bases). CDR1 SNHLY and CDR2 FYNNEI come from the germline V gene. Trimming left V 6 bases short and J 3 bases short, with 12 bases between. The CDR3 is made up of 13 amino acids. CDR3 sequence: CASRGSGYYEQYF. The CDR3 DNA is TGTGCCAGCAGAGGTAGCGGTTACTACGAGCAGTACTTC.

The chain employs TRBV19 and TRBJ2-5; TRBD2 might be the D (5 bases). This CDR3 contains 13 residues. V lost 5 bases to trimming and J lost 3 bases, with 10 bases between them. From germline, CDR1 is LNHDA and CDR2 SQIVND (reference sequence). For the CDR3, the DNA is TGTGCCAGTAGTTCCGACGGGGAAGAGACCCAGTACTTC. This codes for CASSSDGEETQYF.

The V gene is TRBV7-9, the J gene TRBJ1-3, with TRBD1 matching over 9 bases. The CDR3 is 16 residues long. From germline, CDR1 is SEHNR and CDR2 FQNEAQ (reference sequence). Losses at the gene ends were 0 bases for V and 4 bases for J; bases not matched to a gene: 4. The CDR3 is CASSLATGGFGNTIYF. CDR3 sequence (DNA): TGTGCCAGCAGCTTAGCAACAGGGGGCTTCGGAAACACCATATATTTT.

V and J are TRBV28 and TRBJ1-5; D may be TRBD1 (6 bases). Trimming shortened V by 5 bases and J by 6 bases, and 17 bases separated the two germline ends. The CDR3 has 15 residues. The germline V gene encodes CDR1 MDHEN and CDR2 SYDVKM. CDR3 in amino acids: CASSTIRGSGQPQHF. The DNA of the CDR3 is TGTGCCAGCAGTACGATCAGGGGAAGTGGTCAGCCCCAGCATTTT.

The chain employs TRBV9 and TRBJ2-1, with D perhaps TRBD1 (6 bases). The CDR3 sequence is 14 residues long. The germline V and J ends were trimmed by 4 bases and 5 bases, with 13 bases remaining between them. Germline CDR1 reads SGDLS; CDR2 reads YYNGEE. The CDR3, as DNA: TGTGCCAGCAGCTCCAACCACAGGGACAATGAGCAGTTCTTC. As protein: CASSSNHRDNEQFF.

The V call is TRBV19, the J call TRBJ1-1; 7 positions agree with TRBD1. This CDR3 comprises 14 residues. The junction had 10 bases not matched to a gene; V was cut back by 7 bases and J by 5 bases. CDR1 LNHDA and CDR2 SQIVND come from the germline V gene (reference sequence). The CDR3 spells CASIPTGRRTEAFF. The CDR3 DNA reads TGTGCCAGTATCCCGACAGGGAGGAGAACTGAAGCTTTCTTT. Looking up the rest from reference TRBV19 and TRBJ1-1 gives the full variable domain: DGGITQSPKYLFRKEGQNVTLSCEQNLNHDAMYWYRQDPGQGLRLIYYSQIVNDFQKGDIAEGYSVSREKKESFPLTVTSAQKNPTAFYLCASIPTGRRTEAFFGQGTRLTVV.

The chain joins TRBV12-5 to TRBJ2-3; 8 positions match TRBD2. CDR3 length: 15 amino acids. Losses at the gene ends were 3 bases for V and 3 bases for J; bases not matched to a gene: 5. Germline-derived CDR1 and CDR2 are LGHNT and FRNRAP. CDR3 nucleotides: TGTGCTAGTGGTTTTTTTCAGCGGGAGACAGATACGCAGTATTTT. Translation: CASGFFQRETDTQYF.

CDR3 region: CASSYSQRNTEAFF. CDR3 nucleotide sequence: TGTGCCAGCAGTTATTCCCAGCGGAACACTGAAGCTTTCTTT. The rearrangement links TRBV6-5 to TRBJ1-1; D unresolved. The V end was cut by 3 bases, the J end by 1 base, with 9 bases between. Germline lookup yields CDR1 MNHEY and CDR2 SVGAGI. CDR3 size: 14 residues.